This T cell receptor (beta chain) emerged from a study of T cells after somatic rescue of genetic block. Here immunoSEQ multiplex PCR was the method, and the copy in TCRdb shows in-frame clones only, minus some. The table includes about 72,000 clones, about nine tenths detected once. Germline V lookup: CDR1 LNHDA, CDR2 SQIVND (reference sequence). The CDR3 contains 15 residues. V was clipped by 4 bases and J by 3 bases, with 15 bases between them. The sample taken for sequencing was peripheral blood mononuclear cells (PBMCs). This chain joins TRBV19 and TRBJ1-2; D possibly corresponds to TRBD1 (6 bases). This clonotype was sampled from a man aged 25-45 years. DNA for the CDR3: TGTGCCAGTAGTACTTGGGGGGGCGCTGACTATGGCTACACCTTC. Translated, it gives CASSTWGGADYGYTF.